One and the same sample provided the 21 T cell receptor beta chains below, sequenced in a study of shared clonotypes between healthy human individuals. Libraries were prepared by immunoSEQ multiplex PCR; TCRdb keeps only in-frame clonotypes and omits some of them. The repertoire holds more than 2 million clones, with about 94% as singletons. The sample comprised naive CD4+ T cells sorted from blood. Subset given: CD45RA+ positively selected. The origin of the receptors is a young man in good health.

The chain links TRBV29-1 to TRBJ2-5, with TRBD1 identical over 11 bases. The CDR3 has 15 amino acids. Trimming at V came to 0 bases and at J to 5 bases, leaving 5 bases not matched to a gene. Germline-derived CDR1 and CDR2 are SQVTM and ANQGSEA. The CDR3 sequence: CSVEDRTGGWETQYF. The DNA for the CDR3 is TGCAGCGTTGAAGATCGGACAGGGGGCTGGGAGACCCAGTACTTC.

The CDR3 loop is CASSSTLAGIFYEQYF. The DNA for the CDR3 is TGTGCCAGCAGCTCCACCTTAGCGGGGATCTTCTACGAGCAGTACTTC. This chain uses TRBV7-9 with TRBJ2-7, with 8 bases that match TRBD2. CDR3 size: 16 residues. Losses at the gene ends were 4 bases for V and 3 bases for J; bases not matched to a gene: 11. Germline values: CDR1 SEHNR, CDR2 FQNEAQ (reference sequence).

The V gene is TRBV19, the J gene TRBJ2-3; 8 bases are shared with TRBD2. After removal of 5 bases from V and 4 bases from J, the junction contained 14 bases not matched to a gene. This CDR3 is built from 17 residues. Germline V gene data show CDR1 as LNHDA and CDR2 as SQIVND (reference sequence). The DNA for the CDR3 is TGTGCCAGTAGTCCCCTATTTAGCGGGACGAGGGCAGATACGCAGTATTTT. This encodes CASSPLFSGTRADTQYF.

J is TRBJ2-5 and V is TRBV5-6; D remains ambiguous. CDR1 and CDR2 (germline): SGHDT, YYEEEE. V lost 3 bases and J lost 2, with 11 bases in between. This CDR3 has 14 residues. The CDR3 loop reads CASSYGLEQETQYF. The CDR3 DNA reads TGTGCCAGCAGCTATGGGCTGGAGCAAGAGACCCAGTACTTC.

The chain links TRBV11-2 to TRBJ2-3; a weak D match, TRBD2 (5 bases). CDR3 length: 15 amino acids. Trimming left V 3 bases short and J 3 bases short, with 13 bases between. Looked up from germline, CDR1 is SGHAT and CDR2 is FQNNGV. The CDR3 DNA reads as TGTGCCAGCAGCTTTCAGAGGGCCGGGACAGATACGCAGTATTTT. Its protein product is CASSFQRAGTDTQYF.

The chain uses TRBV5-1 and TRBJ1-1, with no clear D. There are 15 residues in the CDR3. CDR1 and CDR2 from the germline V gene are SGHRS and YFSETQ. The V gene lost 0 bases and the J gene lost 0 bases, with 9 bases spanning the gap. The CDR3 coding sequence is TGCGCCAGCAGCTTGGGTAGCGGGATGAACACTGAAGCTTTCTTT. It codes for CASSLGSGMNTEAFF.

V usage is TRBV5-1 and J usage is TRBJ2-3; the D gene is possibly TRBD1 (5 bases). Germline CDR1 reads SGHRS; CDR2 reads YFSETQ. The CDR3 is 15 amino acids. V was shortened by 3 bases and J by 1 base, with 12 bases between the two germline ends. In DNA, the CDR3 is TGCGCCAGCAGCTCGAGACCGACAGGCACAGATACGCAGTATTTT. This encodes CASSSRPTGTDTQYF.

The V gene is TRBV7-9, the J gene TRBJ2-3, with 7 bases matching TRBD2. Looked up from germline, CDR1 is SEHNR and CDR2 is FQNEAQ (reference sequence). The CDR3 extends over 16 amino acids. V trimming: 4 bases; J trimming: 2 bases; junction bases outside the gene matches: 9. The CDR3 bases are TGTGCCAGCAGCTCAAACCTACTAGCGATCACAGATACGCAGTATTTT. It codes for CASSSNLLAITDTQYF.

CDR3 protein: CASAQVEYNSPLHF. The CDR3, as DNA: TGTGCCAGCGCACAGGTGGAATATAATTCACCCCTCCACTTT. The chain recombines TRBV6-6 with TRBJ1-6; TRBD1 might be the D (5 bases). This CDR3 is 14 amino acids long. The germline V gene encodes CDR1 MNHNY and CDR2 SVGAGI (reference sequence). With 8 bases removed from V and 4 bases from J, the gap between germline ends came to 12 bases.

The chain recombines TRBV2 with TRBJ1-2; D is possibly TRBD1 (5 bases). V dropped 5 bases and J dropped 7 bases, with 17 bases sitting between them. The CDR3 runs 14 residues. CDR1 SNHLY and CDR2 FYNNEI come from the germline V gene. The CDR3 sequence is CASSPQESLTGYTF. CDR3 DNA: TGTGCCAGCAGTCCACAGGAATCCCTTACTGGCTACACCTTC.

The V gene is TRBV5-1, the J gene TRBJ2-3; D not resolved. CDR3 length: 13 residues. CDR1 and CDR2 (germline): SGHRS, YFSETQ. Trimming stripped 3 bases from V and 2 bases from J, with 7 bases between. The CDR3: CASSWEATDTQYF. The DNA for the CDR3 is TGCGCCAGCAGCTGGGAAGCCACAGATACGCAGTATTTT.

The rearrangement uses TRBV5-4 and TRBJ2-1, with D perhaps TRBD1 (6 bases). Germline V gene sequence: CDR1 SGHNT, CDR2 YYREEE (reference sequence). The CDR3 runs to 15 residues. V was cut by 0 bases and J by 4 bases, with 11 bases left in between. The CDR3 here is CASSLGTEAYNEQFF. The CDR3 region has the DNA TGTGCCAGCAGCTTGGGGACAGAAGCATACAATGAGCAGTTCTTC. The variable domain in full, with the rest retrieved from reference TRBV5-4 and TRBJ2-1, is ETGVTQSPTHLIKTRGQQVTLRCSSQSGHNTVSWYQQALGQGPQFIFQYYREEENGRGNFPPRFSGLQFPNYSSELNVNALELDDSALYLCASSLGTEAYNEQFFGPGTRLTVL.

The chain carries TRBV5-1 and TRBJ2-7, with no clear D. Trimming removed 4 bases at V and 2 bases at J, with 7 bases between. Germline-derived CDR1 and CDR2 are SGHRS and YFSETQ. This CDR3 region has 12 residues. CDR3 DNA: TGCGCCAGCAGCCAGTACACCTACGAGCAGTACTTC. Amino acid sequence: CASSQYTYEQYF.

The chain carries TRBV7-9 and TRBJ1-6; a weak D match, TRBD1 (5 bases). Trimming shortened V by 0 bases and J by 9 bases, and 6 bases separated the two germline ends. Germline lookup yields CDR1 SEHNR and CDR2 FQNEAQ (reference sequence). CDR3 length equals 13 residues. The CDR3 is CASSLADSSPLHF. The CDR3 region has the DNA TGTGCCAGCAGCTTAGCTGACAGTTCACCCCTCCACTTT.

V usage is TRBV10-3 and J usage is TRBJ1-1; no clear D. V lost 11 bases and J 3 bases, leaving 10 bases between the germline ends. This CDR3 contains 11 residues. Germline V CDR1 and CDR2: ENHRY, SYGVKD. The CDR3 loop reads CAGPHYTEAFF. Here the CDR3 DNA reads TGTGCCGGGCCTCACTACACTGAAGCTTTCTTT.

V gene TRBV5-1 combines with J gene TRBJ2-2; D not resolved. CDR3 length equals 14 residues. From germline, CDR1 is SGHRS and CDR2 YFSETQ. Trimming removed 0 bases from V and 6 bases from J, with 9 bases in between. CDR3 sequence: CASSLAQSSGELFF. CDR3 DNA sequence: TGCGCCAGCAGCTTGGCGCAGAGTTCCGGGGAGCTGTTTTTT.

The chain has TRBV6-6 and TRBJ1-1; no clear D gene. The germline V gene has CDR1 MNHNY and CDR2 SVGAGI (reference sequence). The V gene lost 2 bases and the J gene lost 1 base, with 5 bases spanning the gap. This CDR3 is 13 amino acids long. CDR3 sequence: CASSYEENTEAFF. The DNA for the CDR3 is TGTGCCAGCAGTTACGAGGAGAACACTGAAGCTTTCTTT.

The V call is TRBV7-8, the J call TRBJ1-2; D possibly corresponds to TRBD1 (6 bases). Germline CDR1 reads SGHVS; CDR2 reads FQNEAQ. The CDR3 has 17 amino acids. Trimming stripped 0 bases from V and 1 base from J, with 15 bases between. CDR3 bases: TGTGCCAGCAGCTTAGCACCTACAGGGACTGTTAACTATGGCTACACCTTC. Translated, it gives CASSLAPTGTVNYGYTF.

This rearrangement joins TRBV30 to TRBJ2-5, with a weak D call TRBD1 (6 bases). CDR1 GTSNPN and CDR2 SVGIG come from the germline V gene (reference sequence). The CDR3 covers 14 residues. Trimming shortened V by 1 base and J by 4 bases, and 13 bases separated the two germline ends. The CDR3 sequence is CAWSGTVPAETQYF. The CDR3 DNA sequence: TGTGCCTGGAGTGGGACAGTTCCGGCAGAGACCCAGTACTTC.

This chain links TRBV7-6 with TRBJ2-3; D not certain. CDR1 is SGHVS and CDR2 is FNYEAQ in the germline V gene. V was trimmed by 5 bases and J by 2 bases, leaving 11 bases between them. The length of the CDR3 is 14 residues. CDR3 in amino acids: CASSPTTDTDTQYF. The CDR3 nucleotides are TGTGCCAGCAGCCCGACGACTGACACAGATACGCAGTATTTT.

The V and J genes are TRBV5-1 and TRBJ2-3, with D possibly matching TRBD2 (6 bases). CDR3 length: 16 amino acids. Trimming pared 4 bases from V and 4 bases from J, leaving 19 bases between. Germline CDR1 reads SGHRS; CDR2 reads YFSETQ. This CDR3 is CASSLEVREIPDTQYF. The CDR3 region has the DNA TGCGCCAGCAGCCTGGAGGTTCGGGAGATCCCAGATACGCAGTATTTT. Full variable domain (outside the CDR3, taken from reference TRBV5-1 and TRBJ2-3): KAGVTQTPRYLIKTRGQQVTLSCSPISGHRSVSWYQQTPGQGLQFLFEYFSETQRNKGNFPGRFSGRQFSNSRSEMNVSTLELGDSALYLCASSLEVREIPDTQYFGPGTRLTVL.